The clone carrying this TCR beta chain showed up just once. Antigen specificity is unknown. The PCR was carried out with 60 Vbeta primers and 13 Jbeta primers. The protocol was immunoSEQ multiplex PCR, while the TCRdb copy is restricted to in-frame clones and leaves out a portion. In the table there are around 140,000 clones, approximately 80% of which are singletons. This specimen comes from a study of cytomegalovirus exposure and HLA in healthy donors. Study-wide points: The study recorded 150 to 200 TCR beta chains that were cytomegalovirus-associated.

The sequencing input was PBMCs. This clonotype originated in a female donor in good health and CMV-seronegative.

The CDR3 reads CASSSAGTSVAETQYF. The DNA for the CDR3 is TGTGCCAGCAGCTCCGCCGGGACTAGCGTTGCGGAGACCCAGTACTTC. V usage is TRBV5-6 and J usage is TRBJ2-5; 10 positions match TRBD2. Germline CDR1 reads SGHDT; CDR2 reads YYEEEE. V shed 3 bases, J shed 5 bases, and the junction held 10 bases outside the gene matches. This CDR3 spans 16 amino acids. Based on the CDR3 plus reference TRBV5-6 and TRBJ2-5, the full variable domain is DAGVTQSPTHLIKTRGQQVTLRCSPKSGHDTVSWYQQALGQGPQFIFQYYEEEERQRGNFPDRFSGHQFPNYSSELNVNALLLGDSALYLCASSSAGTSVAETQYFGPGTRLLVL.